This TCR beta chain was identified in a study of Ad26.COV2.S vaccination and SARS-CoV-2 variants (dated by TCRdb to 2020 to 2022). For the study in its entirety: Vaccine-arm donors were drawn from COV1001, a multicentre, randomized, double-blind, placebo-controlled phase I-IIa trial of Ad26.COV2.S in healthy adults. Investigators did not know the trial group allocation while performing experiments and assessing outcomes. Dosing of Ad26.COV2.S was intramuscular, at either 5x10^10 or 1x10^11 viral particles, delivered as one shot or as two shots spaced 56 days apart. Sequencing of the TCRbeta repertoire served to evaluate the specificity and breadth of SARS-CoV-2-reactive T cell receptors following Ad26.COV2.S vaccination. The TCR-sequenced set comprised around 30 samples: some 19 Ad26.COV2.S vaccine recipients, 5 placebo recipients and 8 SARS-CoV-2 convalescent individuals. Trial participants were randomized into five groups of five, in which low-dose or high-dose Ad26.COV2.S was given once or twice, or placebo was given on both occasions. The paper's findings and limits, for the study overall: Vaccine and placebo recipients had comparable non-spike TCR breadth, which fits with the vaccine containing only spike. According to the authors, total T cell responses may have been underestimated by the TCR breadth and depth analyses. Comparing responses between vaccine doses or regimens was not something the study was powered to do. Compared with placebo recipients, Ad26.COV2.S recipients showed higher spike-specific TCR breadth (P = 0.0014). After vaccination, substantial breadth of spike-specific CD8+ and CD4+ T cell responses was reported.

The immunoSEQ Assay was used to sequence TCRbeta CDR3 regions. After extraction, genomic DNA underwent amplification by bias-controlled multiplex PCR, followed by high-throughput sequencing. The authors' analysis ran thus. Collapsing and filtering of sequences were performed to quantify the absolute abundance of each unique TCRbeta CDR3 region. T cell fraction was estimated by normalizing TCRbeta template counts to usable DNA, with usable DNA measured through amplification of reference genes found in all nucleated cells. Repertoire TCRs were annotated as SARS-CoV-2-specific when V gene, CDR3 amino acid sequence and J gene were exactly matched to a known reactive TCR set. MIRA supplied the reference SARS-CoV-2 TCR set, which was filtered for enrichment in COVID-19-positive ImmuneCODE repertoires so that public or cross-reactive TCRs were removed. Using the MIRA antigens, annotated TCRs were further analysed by specific ORF or by position within an ORF. Breadth was defined as annotated unique rearrangements over total unique productive rearrangements; depth was the summed frequency of those rearrangements. Two-sided Wilcoxon rank-sum tests were used to compare TCR breadth between groups. As stored in TCRdb, this immuneACCESS dataset retains in-frame rearrangements with V and J assigned. A fraction of the clones does not appear; measured against another copy, unresolved V genes explain less than half of the discrepancy, and the remainder lacks a known reason. For V, J and clone size, that table is used; D and trimming come from the DNA. A total of about 470,000 clones appear in this sample, 90% of them only once. The ten largest make up less than 4.5% of the sample.

The treatment or condition label for this specimen denotes: some 20 received Ad26.COV2.S at low or high dose, single or two shots; a few received placebo; per-sample allocation not given. For vaccine and placebo recipients, the sequenced repertoires came from samples collected on day 63 after the first injection. Cohort 1b enrolled about two dozen adults aged 18-55 years at a single site in Boston, USA, between 29 July and 7 August 2020. Ad26.COV2.S was a replication-incompetent adenovirus type 26 vector expressing a prefusion-stabilized SARS-CoV-2 spike protein from the original Wuhan strain. On this clone itself: Its antigen remains undetermined. No much larger clonotype is one base removed from it; base qualities were not supplied.

The TCR sequence derives from a person aged 18-65 years who received the Ad26.COV2.S COVID-19 vaccine or a placebo. This specimen was peripheral blood, taken in a trial of Ad26.COV2.S vaccine versus placebo.

The DNA sequence reads TGTGCCAGCTCACCACGACAGGGCCCAGATACGCAGTATTTT. It codes for CASSPRQGPDTQYF. The V and J segments used are TRBV18 and TRBJ2-3; TRBD1 fits 7 bases in the junction. The CDR3 measures 14 amino acids from cysteine to phenylalanine. Only CDR3 DNA remains: 42 bases, in frame from the first base. CDR1 and CDR2 were assigned from the germline V gene as KGHSH and LQKENI. For this chain, trimming is 1 base at the V end and 4 bases at the J end, and the number of junction bases without a gene match is 2.